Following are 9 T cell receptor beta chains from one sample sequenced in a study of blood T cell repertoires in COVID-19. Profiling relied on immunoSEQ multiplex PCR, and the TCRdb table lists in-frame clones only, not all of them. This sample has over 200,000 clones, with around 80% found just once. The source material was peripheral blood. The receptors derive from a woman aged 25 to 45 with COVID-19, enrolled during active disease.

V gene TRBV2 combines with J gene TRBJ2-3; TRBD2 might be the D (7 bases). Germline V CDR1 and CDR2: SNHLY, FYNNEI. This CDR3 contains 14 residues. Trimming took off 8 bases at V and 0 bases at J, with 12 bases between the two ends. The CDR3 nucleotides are TGTGCCAGCGCCCGGGGGGCTAGCACAGATACGCAGTATTTT. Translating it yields CASARGASTDTQYF.

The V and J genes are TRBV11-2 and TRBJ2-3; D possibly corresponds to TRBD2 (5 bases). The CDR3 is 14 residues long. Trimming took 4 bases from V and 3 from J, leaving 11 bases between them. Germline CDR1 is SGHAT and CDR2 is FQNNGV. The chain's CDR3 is CASSSLLATDTQYF. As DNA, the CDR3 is TGTGCCAGCAGCTCACTCTTAGCGACAGATACGCAGTATTTT. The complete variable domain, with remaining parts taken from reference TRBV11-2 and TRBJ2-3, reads EAGVAQSPRYKIIEKRQSVAFWCNPISGHATLYWYQQILGQGPKLLIQFQNNGVVDDSQLPKDRFSAERLKGVDSTLKIQPAKLEDSAVYLCASSSLLATDTQYFGPGTRLTVL.

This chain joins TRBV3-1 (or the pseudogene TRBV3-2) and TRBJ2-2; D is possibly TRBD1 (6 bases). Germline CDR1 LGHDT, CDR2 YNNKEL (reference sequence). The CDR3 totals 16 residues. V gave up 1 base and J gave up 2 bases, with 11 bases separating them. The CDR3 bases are TGTGCCAGCAGCCAAGGAACGGGACAAAACACCGGGGAGCTGTTTTTT. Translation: CASSQGTGQNTGELFF.

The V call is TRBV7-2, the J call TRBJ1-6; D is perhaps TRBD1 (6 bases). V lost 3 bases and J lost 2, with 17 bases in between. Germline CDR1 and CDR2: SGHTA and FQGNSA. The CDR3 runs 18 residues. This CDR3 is CASSLSLAEGAYNSPLHF. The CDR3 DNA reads TGTGCCAGCAGCTTGTCCCTGGCCGAGGGGGCCTATAATTCACCCCTCCACTTT.

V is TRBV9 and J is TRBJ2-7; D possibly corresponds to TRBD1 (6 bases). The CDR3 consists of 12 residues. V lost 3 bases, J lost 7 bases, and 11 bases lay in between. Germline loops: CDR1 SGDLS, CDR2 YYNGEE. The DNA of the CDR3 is TGTGCCAGCAGCGCCGCAGGGGTAGAGCAGTACTTC. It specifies CASSAAGVEQYF.

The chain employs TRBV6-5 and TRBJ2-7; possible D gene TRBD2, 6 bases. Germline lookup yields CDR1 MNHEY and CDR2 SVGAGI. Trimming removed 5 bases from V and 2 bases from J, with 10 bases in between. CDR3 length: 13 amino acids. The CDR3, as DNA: TGTGCCAGCAGTACGACGGGGGCCTACGAGCAGTACTTC. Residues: CASSTTGAYEQYF.

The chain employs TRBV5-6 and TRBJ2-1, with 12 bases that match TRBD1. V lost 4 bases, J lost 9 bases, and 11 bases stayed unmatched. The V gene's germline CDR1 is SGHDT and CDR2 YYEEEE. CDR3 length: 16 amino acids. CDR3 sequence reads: CASSDAGTGGIGEQFF. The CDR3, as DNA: TGTGCCAGCAGCGACGCCGGGACAGGGGGCATCGGTGAGCAGTTCTTC.

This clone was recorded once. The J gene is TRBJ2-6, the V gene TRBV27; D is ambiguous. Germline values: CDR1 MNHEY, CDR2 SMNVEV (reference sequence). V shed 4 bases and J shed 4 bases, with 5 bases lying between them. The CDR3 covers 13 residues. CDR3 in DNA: TGTGCCAGCAGTTGGGCGGGGGCCAACGTCCTGACTTTC. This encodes CASSWAGANVLTF.

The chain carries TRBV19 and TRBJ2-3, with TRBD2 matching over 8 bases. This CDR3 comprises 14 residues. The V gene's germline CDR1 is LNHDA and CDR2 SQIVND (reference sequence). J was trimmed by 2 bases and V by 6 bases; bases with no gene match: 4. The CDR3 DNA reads TGTGCCAGTAGCCAAGCGGGGGCCACAGATACGCAGTATTTT. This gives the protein CASSQAGATDTQYF.